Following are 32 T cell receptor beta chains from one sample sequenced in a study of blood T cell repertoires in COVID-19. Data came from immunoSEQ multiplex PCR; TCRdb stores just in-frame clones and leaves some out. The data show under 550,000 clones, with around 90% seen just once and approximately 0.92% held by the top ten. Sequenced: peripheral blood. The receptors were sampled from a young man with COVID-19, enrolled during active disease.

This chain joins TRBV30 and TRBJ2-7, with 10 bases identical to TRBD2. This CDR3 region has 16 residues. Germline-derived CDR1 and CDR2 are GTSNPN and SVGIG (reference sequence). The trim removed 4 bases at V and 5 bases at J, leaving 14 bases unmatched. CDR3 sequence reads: CAWTPRASGRANEQYF. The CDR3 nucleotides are TGTGCCTGGACTCCCCGAGCCAGCGGGAGGGCCAACGAGCAGTACTTC.

The CDR3 here is CASTILAGGNEQFF. The CDR3 nucleotides are TGTGCCAGCACCATACTAGCGGGAGGCAATGAGCAGTTCTTC. The V and J genes are TRBV5-8 and TRBJ2-1, with 12 bases aligning to TRBD2. Per germline, CDR1 SGHTS and CDR2 YDEGEE. V lost 6 bases to trimming and J lost 6 bases; unmatched junction nucleotides: 4. The CDR3 consists of 14 residues.

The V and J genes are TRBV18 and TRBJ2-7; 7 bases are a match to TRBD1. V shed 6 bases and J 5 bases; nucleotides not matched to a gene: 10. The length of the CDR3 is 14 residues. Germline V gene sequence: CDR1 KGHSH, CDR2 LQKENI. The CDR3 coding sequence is TGTGCCAGCTCCCTGTCCGGACAGGAAGACGAGCAGTACTTC. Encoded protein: CASSLSGQEDEQYF.

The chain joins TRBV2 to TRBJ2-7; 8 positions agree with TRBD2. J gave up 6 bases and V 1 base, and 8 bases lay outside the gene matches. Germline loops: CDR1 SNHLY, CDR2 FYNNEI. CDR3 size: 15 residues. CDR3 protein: CASSEGSGSTSEQYF. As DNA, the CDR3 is TGTGCCAGCAGTGAAGGAAGCGGGAGTACTTCCGAGCAGTACTTC. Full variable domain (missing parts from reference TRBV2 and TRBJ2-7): EPEVTQTPSHQVTQMGQEVILRCVPISNHLYFYWYRQILGQKVEFLVSFYNNEISEKSEIFDDQFSVERPDGSNFTLKIRSTKLEDSAMYFCASSEGSGSTSEQYFGPGTRLTVT.

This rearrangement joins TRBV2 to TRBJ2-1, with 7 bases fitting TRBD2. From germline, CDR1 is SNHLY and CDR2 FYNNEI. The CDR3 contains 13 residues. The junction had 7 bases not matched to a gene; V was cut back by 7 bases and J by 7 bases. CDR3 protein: CASTAGVVNEQFF. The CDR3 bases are TGTGCCAGCACTGCGGGAGTTGTAAATGAGCAGTTCTTC.

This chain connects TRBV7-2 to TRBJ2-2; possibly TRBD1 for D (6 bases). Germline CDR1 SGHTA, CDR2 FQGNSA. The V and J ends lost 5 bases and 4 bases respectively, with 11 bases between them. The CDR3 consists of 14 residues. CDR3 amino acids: CASSQGHITGELFF. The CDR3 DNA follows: TGTGCCAGCAGCCAGGGACACATCACCGGGGAGCTGTTTTTT. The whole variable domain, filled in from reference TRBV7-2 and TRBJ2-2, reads GAGVSQSPSNKVTEKGKDVELRCDPISGHTALYWYRQSLGQGLEFLIYFQGNSAPDKSGLPSDRFSAERTGGSVSTLTIQRTQQEDSAVYLCASSQGHITGELFFGEGSRLTVL.

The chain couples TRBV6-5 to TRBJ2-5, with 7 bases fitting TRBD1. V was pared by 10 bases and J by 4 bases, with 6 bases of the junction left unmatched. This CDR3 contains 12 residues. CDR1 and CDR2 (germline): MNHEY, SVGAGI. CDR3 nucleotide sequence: TGTGCCACTACCAACAGGGGAGAGACCCAGTACTTC. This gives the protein CATTNRGETQYF.

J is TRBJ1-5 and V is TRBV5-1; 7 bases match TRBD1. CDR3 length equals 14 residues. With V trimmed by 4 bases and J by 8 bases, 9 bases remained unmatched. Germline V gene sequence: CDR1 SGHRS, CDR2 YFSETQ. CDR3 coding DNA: TGCGCCAGCAGCCCCGGACAGGTAGGGGAGCCCCAGCATTTT. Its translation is CASSPGQVGEPQHF.

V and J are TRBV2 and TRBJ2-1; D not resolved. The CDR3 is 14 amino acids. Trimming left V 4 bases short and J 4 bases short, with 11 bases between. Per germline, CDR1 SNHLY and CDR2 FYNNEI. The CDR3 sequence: CASSGLRNYNEQFF. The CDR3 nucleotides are TGTGCCAGCAGTGGGCTGCGGAATTACAATGAGCAGTTCTTC.

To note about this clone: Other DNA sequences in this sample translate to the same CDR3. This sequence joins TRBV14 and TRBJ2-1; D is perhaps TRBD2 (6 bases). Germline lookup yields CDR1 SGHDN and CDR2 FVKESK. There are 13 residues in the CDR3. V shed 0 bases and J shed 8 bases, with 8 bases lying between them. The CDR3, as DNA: TGTGCCAGCAGCCAAGATCGGGGGTATGAGCAGTTCTTC. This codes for CASSQDRGYEQFF.

Here the CDR3 DNA reads TGTGCCAGCAGCTCCCCGGGACTAGACTCTGGGGAGCTGTTTTTT. This gives the protein CASSSPGLDSGELFF. The V gene is TRBV7-9, the J gene TRBJ2-2, with 8 bases identical to TRBD2. Germline CDR1 is SEHNR and CDR2 is FQNEAQ (reference sequence). The V and J ends lost 4 bases and 8 bases, in that order; junction bases with no gene match: 9. This CDR3 is built from 15 residues.

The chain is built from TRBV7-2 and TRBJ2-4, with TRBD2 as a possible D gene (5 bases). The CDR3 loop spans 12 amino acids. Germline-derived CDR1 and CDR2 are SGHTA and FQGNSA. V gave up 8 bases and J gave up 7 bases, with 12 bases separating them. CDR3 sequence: CASGHRGNIQYF. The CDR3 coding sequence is TGTGCCAGCGGGCACCGAGGGAACATTCAGTACTTC.

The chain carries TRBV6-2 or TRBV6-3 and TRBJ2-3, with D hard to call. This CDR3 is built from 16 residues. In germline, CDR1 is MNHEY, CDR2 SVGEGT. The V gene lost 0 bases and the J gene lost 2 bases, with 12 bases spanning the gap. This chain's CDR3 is CASSYSVRFDTDTQYF. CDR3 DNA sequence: TGTGCCAGCAGTTACTCGGTACGGTTTGACACAGATACGCAGTATTTT.

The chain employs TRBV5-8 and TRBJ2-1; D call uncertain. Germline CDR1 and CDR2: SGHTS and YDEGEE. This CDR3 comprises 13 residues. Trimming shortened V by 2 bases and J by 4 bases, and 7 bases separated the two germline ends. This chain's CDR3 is CASSLQIYNEQFF. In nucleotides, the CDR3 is TGTGCCAGCAGCTTACAAATATACAATGAGCAGTTCTTC. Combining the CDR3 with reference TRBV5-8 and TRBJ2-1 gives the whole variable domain EAGVTQSPTHLIKTRGQQATLRCSPISGHTSVYWYQQALGLGLQFLLWYDEGEERNRGNFPPRFSGRQFPNYSSELNVNALELEDSALYLCASSLQIYNEQFFGPGTRLTVL.

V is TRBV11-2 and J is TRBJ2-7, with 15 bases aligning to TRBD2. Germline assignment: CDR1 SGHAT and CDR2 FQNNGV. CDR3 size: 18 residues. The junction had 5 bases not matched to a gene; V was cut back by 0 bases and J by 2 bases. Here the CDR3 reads CASSLDLGLAGGTYEQYF. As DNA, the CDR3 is TGTGCCAGCAGCTTAGATTTGGGACTAGCGGGAGGTACCTACGAGCAGTACTTC.

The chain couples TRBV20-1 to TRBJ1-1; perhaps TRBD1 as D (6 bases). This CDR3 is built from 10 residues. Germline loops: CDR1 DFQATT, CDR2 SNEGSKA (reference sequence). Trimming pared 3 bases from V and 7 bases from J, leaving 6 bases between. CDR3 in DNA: TGCAGTGCTAGGGACAGTGAAGCTTTCTTT. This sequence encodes CSARDSEAFF.

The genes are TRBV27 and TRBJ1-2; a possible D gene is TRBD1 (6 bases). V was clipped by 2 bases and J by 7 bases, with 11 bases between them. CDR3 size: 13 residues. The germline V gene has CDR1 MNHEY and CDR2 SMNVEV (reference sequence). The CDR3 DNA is TGTGCCAGCAGTTTAACAGGGATAGGTGGCTACACCTTC. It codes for CASSLTGIGGYTF.

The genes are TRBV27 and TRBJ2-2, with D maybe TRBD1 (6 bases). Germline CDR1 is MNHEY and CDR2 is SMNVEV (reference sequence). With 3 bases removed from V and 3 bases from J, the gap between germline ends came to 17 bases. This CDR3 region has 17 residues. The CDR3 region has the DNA TGTGCCAGCAGTTTCCAACAGGGAAGCGTTTACACCGGGGAGCTGTTTTTT. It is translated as CASSFQQGSVYTGELFF.

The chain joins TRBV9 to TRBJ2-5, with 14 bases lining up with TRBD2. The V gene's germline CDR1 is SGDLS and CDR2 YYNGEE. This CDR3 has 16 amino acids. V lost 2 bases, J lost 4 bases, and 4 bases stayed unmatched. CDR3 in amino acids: CASSVRGLAGGETQYF. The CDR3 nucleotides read TGTGCCAGCAGCGTCCGTGGACTAGCGGGGGGAGAGACCCAGTACTTC.

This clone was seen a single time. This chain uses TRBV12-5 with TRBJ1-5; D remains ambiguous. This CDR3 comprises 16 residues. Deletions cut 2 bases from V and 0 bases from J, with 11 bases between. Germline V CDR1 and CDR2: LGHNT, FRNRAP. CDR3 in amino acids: CASGLFIRDSNQPQHF. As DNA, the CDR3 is TGTGCTAGTGGTTTGTTCATCCGGGATAGCAATCAGCCCCAGCATTTT.

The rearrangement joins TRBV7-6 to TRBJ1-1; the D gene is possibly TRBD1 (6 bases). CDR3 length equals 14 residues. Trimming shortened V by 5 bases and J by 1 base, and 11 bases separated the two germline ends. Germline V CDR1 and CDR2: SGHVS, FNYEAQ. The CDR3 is CASSPQTGNTEAFF. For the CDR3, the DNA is TGTGCCAGCAGCCCCCAGACAGGGAACACTGAAGCTTTCTTT.

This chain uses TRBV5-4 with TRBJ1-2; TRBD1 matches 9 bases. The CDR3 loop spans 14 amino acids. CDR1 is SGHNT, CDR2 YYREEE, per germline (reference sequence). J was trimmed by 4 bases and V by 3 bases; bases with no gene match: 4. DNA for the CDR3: TGTGCCAGCAGCTATACAGGGGGCAGCTATGGCTACACCTTC. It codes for CASSYTGGSYGYTF.

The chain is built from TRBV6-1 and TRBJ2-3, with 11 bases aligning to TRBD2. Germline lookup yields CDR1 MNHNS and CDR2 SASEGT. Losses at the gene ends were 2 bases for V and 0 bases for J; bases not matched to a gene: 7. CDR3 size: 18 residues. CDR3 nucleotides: TGTGCCAGCAGTGAAAATGTACTAGCGGGGGCTAGCACAGATACGCAGTATTTT. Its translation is CASSENVLAGASTDTQYF.

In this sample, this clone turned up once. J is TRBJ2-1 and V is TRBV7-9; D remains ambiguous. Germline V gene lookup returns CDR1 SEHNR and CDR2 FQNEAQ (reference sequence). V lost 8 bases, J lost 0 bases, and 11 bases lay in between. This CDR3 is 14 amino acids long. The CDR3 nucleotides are TGTGCCAGCCCCTCCTTAGTCTCCTACAATGAGCAGTTCTTC. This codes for CASPSLVSYNEQFF.

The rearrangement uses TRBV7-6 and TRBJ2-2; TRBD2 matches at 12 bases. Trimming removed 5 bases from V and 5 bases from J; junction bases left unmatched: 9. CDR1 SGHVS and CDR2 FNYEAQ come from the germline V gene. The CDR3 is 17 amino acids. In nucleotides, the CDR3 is TGTGCCAGCAGCGGTAGGACTAGCGGGAAGGGTACCGGGGAGCTGTTTTTT. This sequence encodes CASSGRTSGKGTGELFF.

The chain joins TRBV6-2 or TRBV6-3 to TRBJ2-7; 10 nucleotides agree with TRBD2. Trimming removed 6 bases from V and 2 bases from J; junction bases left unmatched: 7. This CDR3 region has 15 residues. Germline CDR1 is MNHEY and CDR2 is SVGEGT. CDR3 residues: CASSQPGLATYEQYF. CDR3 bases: TGTGCCAGCAGCCAGCCGGGACTAGCGACCTACGAGCAGTACTTC.

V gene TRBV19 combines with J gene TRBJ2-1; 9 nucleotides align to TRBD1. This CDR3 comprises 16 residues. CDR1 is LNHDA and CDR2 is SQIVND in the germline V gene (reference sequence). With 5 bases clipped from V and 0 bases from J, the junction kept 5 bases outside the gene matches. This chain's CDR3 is CASSVGQGSSYNEQFF. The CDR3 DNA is TGTGCCAGTAGTGTTGGACAGGGGAGCTCCTACAATGAGCAGTTCTTC.

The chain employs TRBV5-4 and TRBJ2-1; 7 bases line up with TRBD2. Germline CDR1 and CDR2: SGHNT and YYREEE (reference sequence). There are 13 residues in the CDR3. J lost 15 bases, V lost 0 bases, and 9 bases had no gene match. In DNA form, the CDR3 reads TGTGCCAGCAGCTTGGGATTAGCGGGCCAGGCGTTCTTC. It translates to CASSLGLAGQAFF.

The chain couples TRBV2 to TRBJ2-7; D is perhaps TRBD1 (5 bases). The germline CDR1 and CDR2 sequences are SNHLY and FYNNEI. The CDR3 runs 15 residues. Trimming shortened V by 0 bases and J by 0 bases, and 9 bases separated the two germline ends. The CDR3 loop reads CASSEAGQGSYEQYF. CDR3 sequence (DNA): TGTGCCAGCAGTGAAGCGGGGCAGGGCTCCTACGAGCAGTACTTC.

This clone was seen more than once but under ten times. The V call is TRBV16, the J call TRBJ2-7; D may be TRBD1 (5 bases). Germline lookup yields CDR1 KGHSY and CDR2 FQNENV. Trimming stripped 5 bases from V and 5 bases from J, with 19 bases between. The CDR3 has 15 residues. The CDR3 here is CASSFGTTGSDEQYF. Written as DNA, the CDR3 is TGTGCCAGCAGCTTTGGAACCACAGGATCCGACGAGCAGTACTTC.

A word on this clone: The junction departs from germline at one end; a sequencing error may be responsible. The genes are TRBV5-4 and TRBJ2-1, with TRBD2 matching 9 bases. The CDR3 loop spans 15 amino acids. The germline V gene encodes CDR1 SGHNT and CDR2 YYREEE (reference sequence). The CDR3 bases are TGTGCCAGCAGTTTGGGACTAGCCGTAAACAATGAGCAGTTCTTC. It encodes CASSLGLAVNNEQFF. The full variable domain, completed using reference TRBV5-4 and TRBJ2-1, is ETGVTQSPTHLIKTRGQQVTLRCSSQSGHNTVSWYQQALGQGPQFIFQYYREEENGRGNFPPRFSGLQFPNYSSELNVNALELDDSALYLCASSLGLAVNNEQFFGPGTRLTVL.

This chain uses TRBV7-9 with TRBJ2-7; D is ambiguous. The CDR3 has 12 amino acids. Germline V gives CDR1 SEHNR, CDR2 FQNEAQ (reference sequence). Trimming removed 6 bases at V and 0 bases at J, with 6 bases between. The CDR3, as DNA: TGTGCCAGCAGTATTAGCTCCTACGAGCAGTACTTC. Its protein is CASSISSYEQYF.